The rows below give T cell receptor beta chains drawn from one sample of a study of T-cell memory formation after mild COVID-19. Each CDR3 protein gets one entry after TCRdb re-called the 5' RACE reads with MiXCR. The table has 110,000 or so distinct CDR3 sequences, roughly 19% seen once. The sequenced material came from PBMCs or a T cell subset sorted from them (not recorded which). The source is a man aged 18-30 years who had mild COVID-19 (a few samples of this study predate the infection). Cell type and time point are not known. CDR3s include the opening cysteine and the closing phenylalanine or tryptophan. Fields, in order: D gene, V gene, J gene, clone size, CDR3 DNA, CDR3 protein. The D gene is left open where the match is weak. Size is stated for part of the rows, as once, few or many counts, or as a class when the clone is expanded.

D gene: TRBD1; V gene: TRBV4-3; J gene: TRBJ2-7; clone size: -; CDR3 DNA: TGCGCCAGCAGCCAGAGACGGGGGACAGGGGTTTCTTACGAGCAGTACTTC; CDR3 protein: CASSQRRGTGVSYEQYF
D gene: -; V gene: TRBV6-2/TRBV6-3; J gene: TRBJ1-2; clone size: -; CDR3 DNA: TGTGCCAGCAGACAGGGAATCGCTAACTATGGCTACACCTTC; CDR3 protein: CASRQGIANYGYTF
D gene: -; V gene: TRBV18; J gene: TRBJ1-6; clone size: many; CDR3 DNA: TGTGCCAGCTCCCCCTATAATTCACCCCTCCACTTT; CDR3 protein: CASSPYNSPLHF
D gene: TRBD1; V gene: TRBV12-3/TRBV12-4; J gene: TRBJ2-7; clone size: -; CDR3 DNA: TGTGCCAGCAGGATGACAGGGGCTCCCTACGAGCAGTACTTC; CDR3 protein: CASRMTGAPYEQYF
D gene: -; V gene: TRBV5-1; J gene: TRBJ2-5; clone size: -; CDR3 DNA: TGCGCCAGCAGCTTGGCGCAGGGTCTCCAAGAGACCCAGTACTTC; CDR3 protein: CASSLAQGLQETQYF
D gene: TRBD1; V gene: TRBV19; J gene: TRBJ2-1; clone size: few; CDR3 DNA: TGTGCCAGTAGTATAGATCGGACAGGGGGGTATGAGCAGTTCTTC; CDR3 protein: CASSIDRTGGYEQFF
D gene: TRBD1; V gene: TRBV10-3; J gene: TRBJ2-7; clone size: -; CDR3 DNA: TGTGCCATCGGAAGATCCGGGACAGGGGAGGCCTACGAGCAGTACTTC; CDR3 protein: CAIGRSGTGEAYEQYF
D gene: TRBD1; V gene: TRBV7-2; J gene: TRBJ2-7; clone size: -; CDR3 DNA: TGTGCCAGCAGCTCATGGACAGGGTACGAGCAGTACTTC; CDR3 protein: CASSSWTGYEQYF
D gene: -; V gene: TRBV11-1; J gene: TRBJ2-7; clone size: many; CDR3 DNA: TGTGCCAGCAGCAGGTCCGGGACCTACGAGCAGTACTTC; CDR3 protein: CASSRSGTYEQYF
D gene: TRBD2; V gene: TRBV5-4; J gene: TRBJ2-3; clone size: few; CDR3 DNA: TGTGCCAGCAGCCCGACTAGCGGTCTGGTCGATACGCAGTATTTT; CDR3 protein: CASSPTSGLVDTQYF
D gene: TRBD1; V gene: TRBV4-3; J gene: TRBJ2-3; clone size: -; CDR3 DNA: TGCGCCAGCCGCCCCCAGGGGGCCACAGATACGCAGTATTTT; CDR3 protein: CASRPQGATDTQYF
D gene: TRBD2; V gene: TRBV7-2; J gene: TRBJ2-1; clone size: -; CDR3 DNA: TGTGCCAGCAGCTTAGTTGCTAGCGGGGGGTACAATGAGCAGTTCTTC; CDR3 protein: CASSLVASGGYNEQFF
D gene: TRBD1; V gene: TRBV7-3; J gene: TRBJ2-3; clone size: few; CDR3 DNA: TGTGCCAGCAGCTCCGGACAGGGCACAGATACGCAGTATTTT; CDR3 protein: CASSSGQGTDTQYF
D gene: -; V gene: TRBV7-2; J gene: TRBJ2-1; clone size: -; CDR3 DNA: TGTGCCAGCAGCACACAGGGTTCCAATGAGCAGTTCTTC; CDR3 protein: CASSTQGSNEQFF
D gene: -; V gene: TRBV11-2; J gene: TRBJ2-2; clone size: few; CDR3 DNA: TGTGCCAGCAGCTTCGGACAGTCGAACACCGGGGAGCTGTTTTTT; CDR3 protein: CASSFGQSNTGELFF
D gene: -; V gene: TRBV7-8; J gene: TRBJ2-2; clone size: -; CDR3 DNA: TGTGCCAGCAGCTTAAAGCGCGGCACCGGGGAGCTGTTTTTT; CDR3 protein: CASSLKRGTGELFF
D gene: TRBD1; V gene: TRBV5-4; J gene: TRBJ2-2; clone size: few; CDR3 DNA: TGTGCCAGCAGCGCGAAGACAGGGACCGGGGAGCTGTTTTTT; CDR3 protein: CASSAKTGTGELFF
D gene: -; V gene: TRBV10-3; J gene: TRBJ2-3; clone size: few; CDR3 DNA: TGTGCCATCACTAGGGGCGATGGGGCAGATACGCAGTATTTT; CDR3 protein: CAITRGDGADTQYF
D gene: -; V gene: TRBV28; J gene: TRBJ1-1; clone size: -; CDR3 DNA: TGTGCCAGCATCCTCAGGGGAGAAGCTTTCTTT; CDR3 protein: CASILRGEAFF
D gene: TRBD1; V gene: TRBV5-1; J gene: TRBJ2-3; clone size: few; CDR3 DNA: TGCGCCAGCAGCTGGGGACAGGGCGCCGATACGCAGTATTTT; CDR3 protein: CASSWGQGADTQYF
D gene: -; V gene: TRBV9; J gene: TRBJ1-1; clone size: -; CDR3 DNA: TGTGCCAGCAGCGTAGGGTTCCGCACTGAAGCTTTCTTT; CDR3 protein: CASSVGFRTEAFF
D gene: TRBD1; V gene: TRBV9; J gene: TRBJ2-1; clone size: many; CDR3 DNA: TGTGCCAGCAGCCCGGGACAGGGATTTGAGCAGTTCTTC; CDR3 protein: CASSPGQGFEQFF
D gene: TRBD1; V gene: TRBV5-1; J gene: TRBJ1-3; clone size: -; CDR3 DNA: TGCGCCAGCAGCATGCAGGGGGGCTCTGGAAACACCATATATTTT; CDR3 protein: CASSMQGGSGNTIYF
D gene: -; V gene: TRBV18; J gene: TRBJ2-3; clone size: few; CDR3 DNA: TGTGCCAGCTCCGGGACCGCGGCCGTGCATACGCAGTATTTT; CDR3 protein: CASSGTAAVHTQYF
D gene: TRBD1; V gene: TRBV7-3; J gene: TRBJ2-3; clone size: -; CDR3 DNA: TGTGCCAGCAGCCGCAACAGGGGAACAGATACGCAGTATTTT; CDR3 protein: CASSRNRGTDTQYF
D gene: -; V gene: TRBV7-2; J gene: TRBJ2-1; clone size: -; CDR3 DNA: TGTGCCAGCAGCCCGTCGTTCTACAATGAGCAGTTCTTC; CDR3 protein: CASSPSFYNEQFF
D gene: -; V gene: TRBV28; J gene: TRBJ2-5; clone size: -; CDR3 DNA: TGTGCCAGCAGTTTTTCTTGGGCTCCGGAGACCCAGTACTTC; CDR3 protein: CASSFSWAPETQYF
D gene: TRBD2; V gene: TRBV12-3/TRBV12-4; J gene: TRBJ2-7; clone size: many; CDR3 DNA: TGTGCCAGCAGCATGGGGGGGGTTAGCTCCTACGAGCAGTACTTC; CDR3 protein: CASSMGGVSSYEQYF
D gene: TRBD1; V gene: TRBV12-3/TRBV12-4; J gene: TRBJ1-5; clone size: -; CDR3 DNA: TGTGCCAGCAGTCGGGGGCGGACAGGGAAGCAGCCCCAGCATTTT; CDR3 protein: CASSRGRTGKQPQHF
D gene: -; V gene: TRBV20-1; J gene: TRBJ1-2; clone size: few; CDR3 DNA: TGCAGTGTGAGCGGGGCGAATGGCTACACCTTC; CDR3 protein: CSVSGANGYTF
D gene: -; V gene: TRBV6-1; J gene: TRBJ2-1; clone size: -; CDR3 DNA: TGTGCCAGCAGTCCCCCGGGCCTTGTTTCCGATGAGCAGTTCTTC; CDR3 protein: CASSPPGLVSDEQFF
D gene: -; V gene: TRBV5-1; J gene: TRBJ2-3; clone size: -; CDR3 DNA: TGCGCCAGCAGCTTCTCCCAGCGCACCACAGATACGCAGTATTTT; CDR3 protein: CASSFSQRTTDTQYF
D gene: TRBD2; V gene: TRBV25-1; J gene: TRBJ2-1; clone size: few; CDR3 DNA: TGTGCCAGCAGTGAACTCAGGGCGGGGGATGAGCAGTTCTTC; CDR3 protein: CASSELRAGDEQFF
D gene: TRBD1; V gene: TRBV24-1; J gene: TRBJ2-5; clone size: few; CDR3 DNA: TGTGCCACCAGTGATTCCGGACAGGGGATTTTCCAAGAGACCCAGTACTTC; CDR3 protein: CATSDSGQGIFQETQYF
D gene: -; V gene: TRBV20-1; J gene: TRBJ2-6; clone size: many; CDR3 DNA: TGCAGTGCTCCAATGAGCTCTGGGGCCAACGTCCTGACTTTC; CDR3 protein: CSAPMSSGANVLTF
D gene: TRBD1; V gene: TRBV24-1; J gene: TRBJ2-5; clone size: few; CDR3 DNA: TGTGCCACCAGTGCCCCGACAGGGGCTTCGGAGACCCAGTACTTC; CDR3 protein: CATSAPTGASETQYF
D gene: -; V gene: TRBV29-1; J gene: TRBJ2-3; clone size: few; CDR3 DNA: TGCAGCGTTGTTCTGGGGGCAAGGGATACGCAGTATTTT; CDR3 protein: CSVVLGARDTQYF
D gene: TRBD1; V gene: TRBV5-1; J gene: TRBJ2-3; clone size: few; CDR3 DNA: TGCGCCAGCAGCTTGGGACAGGGGCAAGATACGCAGTATTTT; CDR3 protein: CASSLGQGQDTQYF
D gene: -; V gene: TRBV6-5; J gene: TRBJ1-1; clone size: few; CDR3 DNA: TGTGCCAGCAGTTTACCTTCGGGGGGAGGGACTGAAGCTTTCTTT; CDR3 protein: CASSLPSGGGTEAFF
D gene: -; V gene: TRBV20-1; J gene: TRBJ1-1; clone size: -; CDR3 DNA: TGCAGTGCTAGAGCTGGCACTGAAGCTTTCTTT; CDR3 protein: CSARAGTEAFF
D gene: -; V gene: TRBV20-1; J gene: TRBJ2-3; clone size: -; CDR3 DNA: TGCAGTGCCCGAGTGGGCAGTGGCAGCACAGATACGCAGTATTTT; CDR3 protein: CSARVGSGSTDTQYF
D gene: TRBD1; V gene: TRBV18; J gene: TRBJ2-7; clone size: few; CDR3 DNA: TGTGCCAGCTCACCATTCCGGGACAGCTCCTACGAGCAGTACTTC; CDR3 protein: CASSPFRDSSYEQYF
D gene: -; V gene: TRBV2; J gene: TRBJ1-6; clone size: -; CDR3 DNA: TGTGCCAGCACGGAAGACGGAATCTATAATTCACCCCTCCACTTT; CDR3 protein: CASTEDGIYNSPLHF
D gene: -; V gene: TRBV18; J gene: TRBJ1-4; clone size: -; CDR3 DNA: TGTGCCAGCTCACCACGGGGTCCCGCGGATGAAAAACTGTTTTTT; CDR3 protein: CASSPRGPADEKLFF
D gene: -; V gene: TRBV6-1; J gene: TRBJ1-2; clone size: -; CDR3 DNA: TGTGCCAGCCGCCTCATTACAGCAGTCTATGGCTACACCTTC; CDR3 protein: CASRLITAVYGYTF
D gene: -; V gene: TRBV4-1; J gene: TRBJ2-3; clone size: few; CDR3 DNA: TGCGCCAGCAGCCAACGCGGGGGCACAGATACGCAGTATTTT; CDR3 protein: CASSQRGGTDTQYF
D gene: TRBD1; V gene: TRBV7-9; J gene: TRBJ2-3; clone size: few; CDR3 DNA: TGTGCCAGCAGCCAGCGGACAGGGGGCCCCACAGATACGCAGTATTTT; CDR3 protein: CASSQRTGGPTDTQYF